These 15 T cell receptor beta chains were all obtained from the same sample, sequenced in a study of blood T cell repertoires in COVID-19. The table came from immunoSEQ multiplex PCR; TCRdb's copy has only in-frame clones and leaves some out. The sample contains about 130,000 clones, about four fifths of which appear only once. Input material: PBMCs or T cells enriched from blood (not recorded which). Receptor source: a man in his fifties who had recovered from COVID-19.

This clone was found a few times. The gene calls are TRBV6-1 and TRBJ1-3; tentatively, D is TRBD1 (5 bases). Germline V CDR1 and CDR2: MNHNS, SASEGT. The CDR3 has 16 residues. Trimming took off 2 bases at V and 4 bases at J, with 15 bases between the two ends. The chain's CDR3 is CASSEPGSAGGNTIYF. DNA for the CDR3: TGTGCCAGCAGTGAACCAGGGTCAGCGGGGGGAAACACCATATATTTT.

This chain connects TRBV7-3 to TRBJ2-5, with 10 bases that match TRBD2. The V and J ends lost 5 bases and 3 bases, in that order; junction bases with no gene match: 12. The CDR3 is 17 amino acids. Germline values: CDR1 SGHTA, CDR2 FQGTGA. CDR3 loop: CASSPLPGLALKETQYF. Here the CDR3 DNA reads TGTGCCAGCAGCCCCTTACCGGGACTAGCGCTGAAAGAGACCCAGTACTTC.

The chain joins TRBV29-1 to TRBJ2-7, with D unresolved. The CDR3 spans 14 residues. Trimming pared 6 bases from V and 0 bases from J, leaving 15 bases between. Germline V CDR1 and CDR2: SQVTM, ANQGSEA. CDR3 in DNA: TGCAGCGTAACCCTTCTCAGTCGCTCCTACGAGCAGTACTTC. Protein: CSVTLLSRSYEQYF.

In regard to this clone: Additional DNA sequences in this sample encode the identical CDR3. The chain links TRBV5-1 to TRBJ1-4; TRBD1 matches at 10 bases. There are 14 residues in the CDR3. After removal of 4 bases from V and 6 bases from J, the junction contained 3 bases not matched to a gene. In germline, CDR1 is SGHRS, CDR2 YFSETQ. CDR3 protein: CASSLGQGYEKLFF. The CDR3 nucleotides are TGCGCCAGCAGCCTGGGACAGGGGTATGAAAAACTGTTTTTT.

This rearrangement joins TRBV6-5 to TRBJ1-2, with D perhaps TRBD1 (5 bases). Germline V gene data show CDR1 as MNHEY and CDR2 as SVGAGI. The CDR3 sequence is 14 residues long. V gave up 6 bases and J gave up 7 bases, with 18 bases separating them. CDR3 sequence reads: CASRPPGGASGYTF. The CDR3 DNA is TGTGCCAGCAGACCCCCCGGAGGGGCCAGTGGCTACACCTTC.

This chain joins TRBV27 and TRBJ1-5; D is ambiguous. Germline values: CDR1 MNHEY, CDR2 SMNVEV (reference sequence). V was shortened by 5 bases and J by 9 bases, with 17 bases between the two germline ends. This CDR3 is built from 14 residues. The CDR3 nucleotides read TGTGCCAGCAGTCTATATATGGGAGTCGGGCCCCAGCATTTT. This encodes CASSLYMGVGPQHF.

This chain links TRBV2 with TRBJ1-2; perhaps TRBD1 as D (5 bases). CDR3 length: 12 residues. V gave up 4 bases and J gave up 4 bases, with 7 bases separating them. Germline values: CDR1 SNHLY, CDR2 FYNNEI. DNA of the CDR3: TGTGCCAGCAGTGGACAGCGCTATGGCTACACCTTC. It encodes CASSGQRYGYTF.

This sequence joins TRBV27 and TRBJ1-4; D is unresolved. The CDR3 runs 14 residues. Trimming took off 3 bases at V and 8 bases at J, with 13 bases between the two ends. Germline assignment: CDR1 MNHEY and CDR2 SMNVEV (reference sequence). CDR3 nucleotide sequence: TGTGCCAGCAGTTTTAGAGGAGGAGGGGAAAAACTGTTTTTT. Amino acid sequence: CASSFRGGGEKLFF.

The chain joins TRBV6-6 to TRBJ1-2; 8 bases line up with TRBD1. Germline V lookup: CDR1 MNHNY, CDR2 SVGAGI (reference sequence). The trim removed 6 bases at V and 3 bases at J, leaving 9 bases unmatched. This CDR3 spans 15 amino acids. CDR3 bases: TGTGCCAGCAGCAACTCGACAGGGGTAGACTATGGCTACACCTTC. This sequence encodes CASSNSTGVDYGYTF.

This clone was detected a few times. The CDR3 nucleotides read TGTGCCAGCAGCTTGGCGGAAGGGAGCACTGGAAACACCATATATTTT. It codes for CASSLAEGSTGNTIYF. V and J are TRBV5-4 and TRBJ1-3, with no clear D. Germline values: CDR1 SGHNT, CDR2 YYREEE (reference sequence). V lost 0 bases, J lost 2 bases, and 12 bases lay in between. The CDR3 is 16 amino acids.

V usage is TRBV24-1 and J usage is TRBJ2-1; 8 bases agree with TRBD1. Trimming at V came to 3 bases and at J to 0 bases, leaving 6 bases not matched to a gene. Germline V lookup: CDR1 KGHDR, CDR2 SFDVKD. There are 17 residues in the CDR3. DNA for the CDR3: TGTGCCACCAGTGATGGGACAGGCGTAAACTCCTACAATGAGCAGTTCTTC. Protein product: CATSDGTGVNSYNEQFF.

Comments on this clone: The same CDR3 is also encoded by other DNA sequences in this sample. The chain has TRBV11-3 and TRBJ2-1; 11 bases fit TRBD2. The CDR3 is 18 amino acids. Germline V gene lookup returns CDR1 SGHNT and CDR2 YENEEA. Germline trimming cut 0 bases from V and 4 bases from J; bases unmatched to any gene: 8. In DNA form, the CDR3 reads TGTGCCAGCAGCTTAGATACGGCTAGCGGGGGGTATTACAATGAGCAGTTCTTC. The encoded protein is CASSLDTASGGYYNEQFF.

The chain links TRBV27 to TRBJ2-1, with 8 bases that match TRBD2. Germline lookup yields CDR1 MNHEY and CDR2 SMNVEV (reference sequence). The CDR3 runs to 14 residues. V lost 5 bases and J lost 4; bases outside the gene matches: 4. CDR3 nucleotides: TGTGCCAGCAGTGCCGGGACTAGTTACAATGAGCAGTTCTTC. This sequence encodes CASSAGTSYNEQFF.

The chain is built from TRBV5-4 and TRBJ1-1; D remains unclear. CDR3 size: 15 residues. Germline V lookup: CDR1 SGHNT, CDR2 YYREEE (reference sequence). V lost 0 bases and J 0 bases, leaving 9 bases between the germline ends. The CDR3 nucleotides read TGTGCCAGCAGCTTGGGTAGCGGTCTGAACACTGAAGCTTTCTTT. This gives the protein CASSLGSGLNTEAFF.

The chain has TRBV7-9 and TRBJ1-2; D is uncertain. V gave up 4 bases and J gave up 0 bases, with 12 bases separating them. Germline-derived CDR1 and CDR2 are SEHNR and FQNEAQ (reference sequence). The length of the CDR3 is 15 residues. CDR3 coding DNA: TGTGCCAGCAGCTCAAACACACCCACTAACTATGGCTACACCTTC. Translating gives CASSSNTPTNYGYTF.